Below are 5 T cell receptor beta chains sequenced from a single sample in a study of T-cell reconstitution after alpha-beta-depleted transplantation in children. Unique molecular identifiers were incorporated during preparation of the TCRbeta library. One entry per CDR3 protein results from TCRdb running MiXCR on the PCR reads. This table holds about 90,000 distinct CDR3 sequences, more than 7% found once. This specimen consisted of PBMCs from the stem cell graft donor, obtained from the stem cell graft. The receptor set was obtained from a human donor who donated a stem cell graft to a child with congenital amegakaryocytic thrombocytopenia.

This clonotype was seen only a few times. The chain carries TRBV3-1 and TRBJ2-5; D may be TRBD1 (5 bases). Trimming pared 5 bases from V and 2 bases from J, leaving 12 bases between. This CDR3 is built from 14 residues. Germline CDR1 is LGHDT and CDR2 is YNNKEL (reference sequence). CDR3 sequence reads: CASSFRERQETQYF. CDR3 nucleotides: TGTGCCAGCAGCTTCAGGGAAAGGCAAGAGACCCAGTACTTC.

The CDR3 is CASSMDNAYNEQFF. CDR3 bases: TGCGCCAGCAGCATGGACAACGCTTACAATGAGCAGTTCTTC. The chain employs TRBV5-1 and TRBJ2-1, with a weak D call TRBD1 (5 bases). The CDR3 consists of 14 residues. Trimming took off 4 bases at V and 4 bases at J, with 12 bases between the two ends. Germline V lookup: CDR1 SGHRS, CDR2 YFSETQ.

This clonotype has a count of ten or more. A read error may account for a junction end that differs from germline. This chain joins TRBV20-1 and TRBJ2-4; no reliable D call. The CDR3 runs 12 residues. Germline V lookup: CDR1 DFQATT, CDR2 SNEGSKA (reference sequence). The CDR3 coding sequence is TGCAGTGCTAGTCCAGCCACAAACATTCAGTACTTC. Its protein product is CSASPATNIQYF.

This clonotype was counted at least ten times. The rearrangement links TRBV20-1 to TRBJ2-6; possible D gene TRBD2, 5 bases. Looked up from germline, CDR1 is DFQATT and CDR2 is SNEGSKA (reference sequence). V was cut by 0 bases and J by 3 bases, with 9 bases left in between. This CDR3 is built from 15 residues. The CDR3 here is CSARDGSYGANVLTF. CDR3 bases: TGCAGTGCTAGAGATGGGAGTTATGGGGCCAACGTCCTGACTTTC.

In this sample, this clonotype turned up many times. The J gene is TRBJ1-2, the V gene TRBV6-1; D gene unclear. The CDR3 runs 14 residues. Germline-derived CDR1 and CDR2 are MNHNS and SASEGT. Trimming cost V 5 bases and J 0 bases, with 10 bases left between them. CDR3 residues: CASSKVPSNYGYTF. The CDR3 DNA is TGTGCCAGCAGTAAGGTCCCGTCTAACTATGGCTACACCTTC.